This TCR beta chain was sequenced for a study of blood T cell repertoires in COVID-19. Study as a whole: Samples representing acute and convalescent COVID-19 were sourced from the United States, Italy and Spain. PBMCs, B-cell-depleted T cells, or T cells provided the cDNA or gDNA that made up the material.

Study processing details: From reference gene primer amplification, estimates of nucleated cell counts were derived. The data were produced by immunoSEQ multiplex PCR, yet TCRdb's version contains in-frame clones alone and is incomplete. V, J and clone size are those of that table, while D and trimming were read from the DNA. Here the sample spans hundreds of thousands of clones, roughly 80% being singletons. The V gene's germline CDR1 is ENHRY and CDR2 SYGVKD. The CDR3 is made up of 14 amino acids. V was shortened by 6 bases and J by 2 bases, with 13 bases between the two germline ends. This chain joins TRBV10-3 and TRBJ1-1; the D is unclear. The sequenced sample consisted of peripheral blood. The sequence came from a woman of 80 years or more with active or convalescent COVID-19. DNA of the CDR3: TGTGCCATCAGGAGGGTCGAAGCTAACACTGAAGCTTTCTTT. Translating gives CAIRRVEANTEAFF.